One and the same sample provided the 9 T cell receptor beta chains below, sequenced in a study of cytomegalovirus exposure and HLA in healthy donors. The PCR ran on 60 Vbeta and 13 Jbeta primers. Assay: immunoSEQ multiplex PCR; the TCRdb copy retains only in-frame clones and omits some. The sample shows approximately 74,000 clones, around 80% of them seen only once. What was sequenced was PBMCs. The receptors here all came from a man aged 40-49 years in good health and CMV-seronegative.

This chain links TRBV5-4 with TRBJ1-2; 7 bases are a match to TRBD1. Trimming removed 4 bases from V and 0 bases from J; junction bases left unmatched: 15. This CDR3 is 18 amino acids long. Per germline, CDR1 SGHNT and CDR2 YYREEE (reference sequence). This CDR3 reads CASSGRGHTGQTNYGYTF. The CDR3, as DNA: TGTGCCAGCAGCGGGCGGGGACATACGGGACAGACTAACTATGGCTACACCTTC.

The chain joins TRBV5-1 to TRBJ2-3; 11 nucleotides align to TRBD1. The CDR3 totals 18 residues. J gave up 3 bases and V 0 bases, and 9 bases lay outside the gene matches. Germline lookup yields CDR1 SGHRS and CDR2 YFSETQ. This chain's CDR3 is CASSLAGTGQGGTDTQYF. The CDR3 DNA is TGCGCCAGCAGCTTGGCCGGGACGGGACAGGGGGGTACAGATACGCAGTATTTT.

The chain employs TRBV2 and TRBJ2-1; 8 bases are shared with TRBD1. The trim removed 3 bases at V and 3 bases at J, leaving 4 bases unmatched. CDR3 length: 15 residues. The germline gives CDR1 SNHLY, CDR2 FYNNEI. In DNA form, the CDR3 reads TGTGCCAGCAGTGATTTCGGGACAGGCTACAATGAGCAGTTCTTC. It codes for CASSDFGTGYNEQFF.

V and J are TRBV7-9 and TRBJ2-1; 8 nucleotides match TRBD2. V lost 5 bases, J lost 2 bases, and 8 bases stayed unmatched. The CDR3 is 16 residues long. Germline CDR1 SEHNR, CDR2 FQNEAQ (reference sequence). For the CDR3, the DNA is TGTGCCAGCAGCCGCCTTAGCGGGAAGACCTACAATGAGCAGTTCTTC. Its translation is CASSRLSGKTYNEQFF.

The chain is built from TRBV14 and TRBJ1-2, with D possibly matching TRBD1 (6 bases). Germline CDR1 is SGHDN and CDR2 is FVKESK. CDR3 length equals 14 residues. V shed 1 base and J shed 4 bases, with 10 bases lying between them. Written as DNA, the CDR3 is TGTGCCAGCAGCCAAGCCGGACAGAGCTATGGCTACACCTTC. It encodes CASSQAGQSYGYTF.

V gene TRBV19 combines with J gene TRBJ2-7, with 9 bases that match TRBD1. The V gene end was trimmed by 3 bases and the J gene end by 2 bases; junction bases not matched to a gene: 5. CDR3 length equals 15 residues. CDR1 is LNHDA, CDR2 SQIVND, per germline (reference sequence). CDR3 amino acids: CASSIRGQGPYEQYF. In DNA form, the CDR3 reads TGTGCCAGTAGTATCAGGGGACAGGGACCCTACGAGCAGTACTTC.

The J gene is TRBJ1-5, the V gene TRBV7-2, with D hard to call. Trimming removed 5 bases at V and 0 bases at J, with 23 bases between. The CDR3 runs to 19 residues. Germline-derived CDR1 and CDR2 are SGHTA and FQGNSA. This CDR3 reads CASSPRFGDPKYSNQPQHF. The CDR3 DNA reads as TGTGCCAGCAGCCCAAGATTCGGGGATCCTAAGTATAGCAATCAGCCCCAGCATTTT. Full variable domain (remainder filled in from reference TRBV7-2 and TRBJ1-5): GAGVSQSPSNKVTEKGKDVELRCDPISGHTALYWYRQSLGQGLEFLIYFQGNSAPDKSGLPSDRFSAERTGGSVSTLTIQRTQQEDSAVYLCASSPRFGDPKYSNQPQHFGDGTRLSIL.

A word on this clone: The sample contains more than one DNA sequence encoding this CDR3. The rearrangement links TRBV29-1 to TRBJ1-2; weak D call: TRBD1 (5 bases). Deletions cut 4 bases from V and 3 bases from J, with 6 bases between. This CDR3 is built from 11 residues. Germline V gene lookup returns CDR1 SQVTM and CDR2 ANQGSEA. The CDR3 sequence: CSVARDYGYTF. CDR3 nucleotide sequence: TGCAGCGTTGCCAGGGACTATGGCTACACCTTC.

This clone is a singleton in its sample. J is TRBJ1-1 and V is TRBV18; maybe TRBD1 (6 bases). Trimming cost V 3 bases and J 5 bases, with 10 bases left between them. Germline loops: CDR1 KGHSH, CDR2 LQKENI. The CDR3 loop spans 13 amino acids. CDR3 amino acids: CASSPSQGTEAFF. Written as DNA, the CDR3 is TGTGCCAGCTCACCGTCGCAGGGGACTGAAGCTTTCTTT.